This T cell receptor (beta chain) was recovered during a study of blood T cells in healthy people across ages. Broader study findings: Getting older went along with TCR beta diversity per million T cells dropping roughly linearly.

It was with a sample-barcoded 5' primer and a J-beta primer mix that a second PCR of roughly 7 to 12 cycles was run. One entry per CDR3 protein, called by TCRdb with MiXCR from the 5' RACE reads. Among fewer than 950,000 distinct CDR3 sequences listed, about 55% were seen once. This clonotype was picked up a small number of times. Its specificity is unknown. The CDR3 consists of 18 residues. The junction had 12 bases not matched to a gene; V was cut back by 5 bases and J by 6 bases. Germline CDR1 and CDR2: LGHNA and YNFKEQ. V is TRBV4-2 and J is TRBJ2-1; 14 nucleotides agree with TRBD2. The clonotype was recovered from a man older than 75 in good health. What was sequenced was blood. CDR3 amino acids: CASSDTGTSGRGGNEQFF. In DNA form, the CDR3 reads TGTGCCAGCAGCGATACCGGGACTAGCGGGAGAGGGGGCAATGAGCAGTTCTTC.